This T cell receptor (beta chain) came from a study of CD8+CD57+ T cells in acquired aplastic anemia. Across the whole study: Healthy donor sequencing depth: approximately 9.9 million CD4+, roughly 11 million CD8+ reads. Study results and limitations: Some 28 CD8+ CDR3 sequences occurred in both the patients and the controls. No significant patient-versus-control difference appeared in CD8+ Simpson's diversity.

With respect to this clonotype: Its antigen is not known.

The CDR3 has 15 residues. Germline CDR1 is MNHNS and CDR2 is SASEGT. The TCR beta profiling, which covered VDJ combination and CDR3 sequence, was carried out using genomic DNA as the template. TCRdb reanalysed the reads using MiXCR and keeps one entry per CDR3 protein. The sample has roughly 200,000 distinct CDR3 sequences, over 55% seen once. Material: sorted CD4+, CD8+, or CD8+CD57+ T cells (not recorded which) from PBMCs. The TCR was taken from a human donor in good health. The chain combines TRBV6-1 with TRBJ1-1, with unresolved D. Here the CDR3 DNA reads TGTGTCAGTAGTGACGATTTGGGCAGTAACACTGAAGCTTTCTTT. Encoded protein: CVSSDDLGSNTEAFF.